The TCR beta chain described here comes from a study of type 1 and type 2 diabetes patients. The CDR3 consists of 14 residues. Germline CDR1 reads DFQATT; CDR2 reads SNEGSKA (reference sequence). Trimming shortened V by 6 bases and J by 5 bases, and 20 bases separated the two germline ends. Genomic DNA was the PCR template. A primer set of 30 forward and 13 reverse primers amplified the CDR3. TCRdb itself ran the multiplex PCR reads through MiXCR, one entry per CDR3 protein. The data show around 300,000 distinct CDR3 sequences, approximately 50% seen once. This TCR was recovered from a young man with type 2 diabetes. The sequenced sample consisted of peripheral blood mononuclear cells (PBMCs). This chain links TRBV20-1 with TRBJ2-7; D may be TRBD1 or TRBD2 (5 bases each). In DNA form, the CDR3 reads TGCAGTGCGAACGACAGAAAGGGAGACCACGAGCAGTACTTC. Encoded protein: CSANDRKGDHEQYF.